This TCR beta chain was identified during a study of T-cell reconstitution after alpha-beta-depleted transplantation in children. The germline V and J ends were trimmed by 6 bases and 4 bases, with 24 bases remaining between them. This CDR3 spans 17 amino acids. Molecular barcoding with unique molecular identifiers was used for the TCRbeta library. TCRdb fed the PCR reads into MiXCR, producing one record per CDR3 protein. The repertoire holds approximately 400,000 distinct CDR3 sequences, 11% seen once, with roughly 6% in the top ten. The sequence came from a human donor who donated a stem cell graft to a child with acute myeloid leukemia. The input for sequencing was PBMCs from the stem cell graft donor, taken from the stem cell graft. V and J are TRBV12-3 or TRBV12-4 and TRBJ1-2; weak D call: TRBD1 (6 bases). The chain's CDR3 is CASSLRPGRGVSYGYTF. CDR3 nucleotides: TGTGCCAGCAGCTTAAGGCCCGGCAGGGGTGTGAGCTATGGCTACACCTTC.